Following are 19 T cell receptor beta chains from one sample sequenced in a study of blood T cells in healthy people across ages. PCR was performed a second time for roughly 7 to 12 cycles using a sample-barcoded 5' primer and a J-beta primer mix. TCRdb processed the 5' RACE reads anew with MiXCR; each CDR3 protein has one entry. The data hold roughly 1 million distinct CDR3 sequences, with 25% observed a single time. This sample was shared with a second study, whose subject was T cells of mothers and their children.

Sequencing was carried out using blood. The receptors come from a girl between 2 and 10 years old in good health.

This chain connects TRBV11-2 to TRBJ2-1; maybe TRBD2 (6 bases). V was shortened by 4 bases and J by 5 bases, with 18 bases between the two germline ends. Germline-derived CDR1 and CDR2 are SGHAT and FQNNGV. The length of the CDR3 is 16 residues. CDR3 residues: CASSSPRGKVHNEQFF. The CDR3 DNA is TGTGCCAGCAGCTCGCCTCGGGGGAAGGTCCACAATGAGCAGTTCTTC. The whole variable domain, filled in from reference TRBV11-2 and TRBJ2-1, reads EAGVAQSPRYKIIEKRQSVAFWCNPISGHATLYWYQQILGQGPKLLIQFQNNGVVDDSQLPKDRFSAERLKGVDSTLKIQPAKLEDSAVYLCASSSPRGKVHNEQFFGPGTRLTVL.

This chain joins TRBV5-1 and TRBJ2-5; D is undetermined. Trimming stripped 3 bases from V and 5 bases from J, with 11 bases between. CDR3 length: 13 residues. Germline loops: CDR1 SGHRS, CDR2 YFSETQ. CDR3 DNA sequence: TGCGCCAGCAGCTCCGGCTTTATGGAGACCCAGTACTTC. Its translation: CASSSGFMETQYF.

The V call is TRBV24-1, the J call TRBJ2-1, with 10 bases lining up with TRBD2. J gave up 10 bases and V 0 bases, and 8 bases lay outside the gene matches. Germline CDR1 reads KGHDR; CDR2 reads SFDVKD. This CDR3 has 16 amino acids. This chain's CDR3 is CATSDLPAGGLGEQFF. Here the CDR3 DNA reads TGTGCCACCAGTGATTTGCCAGCGGGGGGGCTCGGAGAGCAGTTCTTC.

In its sample, this clonotype was seen a few times. The chain combines TRBV20-1 with TRBJ2-2, with D possibly matching TRBD1 (5 bases). Germline V gene data show CDR1 as DFQATT and CDR2 as SNEGSKA (reference sequence). The CDR3 covers 17 residues. Trimming cost V 0 bases and J 4 bases, with 18 bases left between them. CDR3 sequence: CSARDPTAGQVTGELFF. DNA for the CDR3: TGCAGTGCTAGAGATCCGACAGCCGGGCAGGTCACCGGGGAGCTGTTTTTT.

CDR3 loop: CSVPWLQNEQFF. As DNA, the CDR3 is TGCAGCGTTCCGTGGTTACAAAATGAGCAGTTCTTC. The chain combines TRBV29-1 with TRBJ2-1; D is uncertain. With 5 bases removed from V and 7 bases from J, the gap between germline ends came to 12 bases. The germline gives CDR1 SQVTM, CDR2 ANQGSEA. The CDR3 has 12 amino acids.

The chain couples TRBV20-1 to TRBJ2-7; 9 bases are shared with TRBD1. V was pared by 6 bases and J by 0 bases, with 6 bases of the junction left unmatched. This CDR3 is built from 14 residues. Per the germline V gene, CDR1 is DFQATT and CDR2 is SNEGSKA (reference sequence). CDR3 DNA: TGCAGTGCAACGGACAGGGGAGGCTCCTACGAGCAGTACTTC. Translated, it gives CSATDRGGSYEQYF.

The V call is TRBV18, the J call TRBJ1-5; D call uncertain. V was trimmed by 3 bases and J by 0 bases, leaving 6 bases between them. Germline values: CDR1 KGHSH, CDR2 LQKENI. The CDR3 is 14 amino acids. The CDR3 bases are TGTGCCAGCTCACCGGGGAGTAGCAATCAGCCCCAGCATTTT. Its translation: CASSPGSSNQPQHF.

This chain uses TRBV9 with TRBJ2-3; D may be TRBD1 (6 bases). CDR1 is SGDLS and CDR2 is YYNGEE in the germline V gene. This CDR3 is built from 15 residues. V gave up 3 bases and J gave up 4 bases, with 15 bases separating them. The CDR3 is CASSARQVLPDTQYF. The CDR3 coding sequence is TGTGCCAGCAGCGCCCGACAGGTTTTACCAGATACGCAGTATTTT.

V usage is TRBV7-8 and J usage is TRBJ2-1; 10 bases fit TRBD2. V trimming: 4 bases; J trimming: 6 bases; junction bases outside the gene matches: 9. Per germline, CDR1 SGHVS and CDR2 FQNEAQ. CDR3 length: 16 residues. Written as DNA, the CDR3 is TGTGCCAGCAGCTCCCGGGGGCAGCGGGAGGGCAATGAGCAGTTCTTC. Its translation is CASSSRGQREGNEQFF.

The chain joins TRBV5-1 to TRBJ1-4; 8 bases match TRBD1. Germline-derived CDR1 and CDR2 are SGHRS and YFSETQ. V trimming: 0 bases; J trimming: 8 bases; junction bases outside the gene matches: 3. The CDR3 is 14 residues long. The CDR3 DNA reads as TGCGCCAGCAGCTTGGGCTCAGGGGGCGAAAAACTGTTTTTT. This codes for CASSLGSGGEKLFF.

This clonotype turned up a few times. The V call is TRBV4-1, the J call TRBJ2-1; no clear D. Germline CDR1 reads MGHRA; CDR2 reads YSYEKL. V was pared by 0 bases and J by 8 bases, with 11 bases between. This CDR3 region has 14 residues. The DNA for the CDR3 is TGCGCCAGCAGCCAAGAGGGTTTTTTCTATGAGCAGTTCTTC. Protein: CASSQEGFFYEQFF.

The chain joins TRBV7-2 to TRBJ2-5; TRBD2 might be the D (6 bases). Germline V gene lookup returns CDR1 SGHTA and CDR2 FQGNSA. Trimming took 5 bases from V and 5 from J, leaving 15 bases between them. The CDR3 runs 14 residues. The CDR3 coding sequence is TGTGCCAGCAGCCCCCCTGGGAGGAAGGAGACCCAGTACTTC. Protein sequence: CASSPPGRKETQYF.

The sample holds a few counts of this clonotype. The rearrangement joins TRBV6-1 to TRBJ2-5; D remains unclear. Looked up from germline, CDR1 is MNHNS and CDR2 is SASEGT. The CDR3 loop spans 13 amino acids. V was cut by 2 bases and J by 12 bases, with 16 bases left in between. DNA for the CDR3: TGTGCCAGCAGTGAAAAGTATGGCCCCGTGGAGTACTTC. It codes for CASSEKYGPVEYF.

This clonotype was detected a few times. The chain joins TRBV7-9 to TRBJ2-3, with TRBD2 matching 11 bases. V trimming: 5 bases; J trimming: 2 bases; junction bases outside the gene matches: 9. The germline V gene encodes CDR1 SEHNR and CDR2 FQNEAQ (reference sequence). The CDR3 has 17 amino acids. The CDR3 DNA is TGTGCCAGCAGCCCGTTTCGGACTAGCGGGTTCACAGATACGCAGTATTTT. It yields the protein CASSPFRTSGFTDTQYF.

The chain employs TRBV7-2 and TRBJ1-6, with D possibly TRBD1 on 6 matching bases. The CDR3 is 14 residues long. Between the trimmed V and J ends, which lost 3 bases and 4 bases, there was a span of 7 bases. The germline V gene has CDR1 SGHTA and CDR2 FQGNSA. The CDR3 sequence: CASSLTGYNSPLHF. In nucleotides, the CDR3 is TGTGCCAGCAGCTTGACAGGTTATAATTCACCCCTCCACTTT.

The chain recombines TRBV29-1 with TRBJ2-5, with TRBD1 as a possible D gene (6 bases). V lost 4 bases, J lost 11 bases, and 23 bases lay in between. Germline V lookup: CDR1 SQVTM, CDR2 ANQGSEA. The CDR3 sequence is 14 residues long. The CDR3 nucleotides read TGCAGCGTTGCTTTGGACAGTCTTTCCTGGGAGCAGTACTTC. Translated, it gives CSVALDSLSWEQYF.

This clonotype was observed a handful of times. The chain has TRBV12-5 and TRBJ1-2, with a possible D match to TRBD1 (6 bases). This CDR3 region has 11 residues. Germline CDR1 reads LGHNT; CDR2 reads FRNRAP. Trimming stripped 6 bases from V and 5 bases from J, with 7 bases between. The CDR3 DNA reads TGTGCTAGTGGGGACAGTTATGGCTACACCTTC. Its protein product is CASGDSYGYTF.

The rearrangement links TRBV4-1 to TRBJ2-7, with 11 bases identical to TRBD2. The CDR3 is 16 residues long. V lost 1 base, J lost 2 bases, and 4 bases stayed unmatched. CDR1 is MGHRA and CDR2 is YSYEKL in the germline V gene. In DNA form, the CDR3 reads TGCGCCAGCAGCCAAGTCCCGGGACTAGCGGCCTACGAGCAGTACTTC. Its translation: CASSQVPGLAAYEQYF.

This sequence joins TRBV5-4 and TRBJ2-1, with 9 bases identical to TRBD1. Gene TRBJ2-5 matches the end of the DNA better, so the J call may be wrong. The CDR3 has 16 residues. The germline gives CDR1 SGHNT, CDR2 YYREEE (reference sequence). The CDR3 sequence: CASSSKDRGLSETQYF. The CDR3 region has the DNA TGTGCCAGCAGCTCAAAAGACAGGGGGTTATCGGAGACCCAGTACTTC.